This T cell receptor beta chain was documented in a study of blood T cell repertoires in COVID-19. About the research overall: Acute-phase and convalescent COVID-19 samples originated in the United States, Italy and Spain. Sample material is recorded as cDNA or gDNA derived from T cells, B-cell-depleted T cells, or PBMCs.

This CDR3 has 13 residues. From germline, CDR1 is SGHRS and CDR2 YFSETQ. The V end lost 2 bases, the J end lost 4 bases, and 7 bases lay between the germline ends. Source study methods: Estimated nucleated cell counts came from reference gene primer amplification. Method: immunoSEQ multiplex PCR; TCRdb's copy keeps in-frame clones and lacks some. D and trimming come from the DNA, and the V and J calls and clone size come from that table. There are around 270,000 clones in the sample; around 80% occur only once, and around 4% lies in the top ten. V and J are TRBV5-1 and TRBJ1-5; no clear D gene. The receptor's source is a man in his sixties with acute or convalescent COVID-19. Sequenced input: peripheral blood. The DNA of the CDR3 is TGCGCCAGCAGCTTAGGCAGGAATCAGCCCCAGCATTTT. Translation gives CASSLGRNQPQHF.